The T cell receptor beta chain described here comes from a study of cytomegalovirus exposure and HLA in healthy donors. Study-wide background: For the 300 to 450 genotyped donors, 65% to 90% fell within the Caucasian-associated ancestry cluster.

Vbeta (60) and Jbeta (13) primers were used in the PCR. TCRdb keeps only in-frame clones here, not all; method: immunoSEQ multiplex PCR. The sample holds 100,000 to 150,000 clones, about 80% seen once. Germline CDR1 is LNHDA and CDR2 is SQIVND (reference sequence). The CDR3 length is 14 residues. Trimming pared 4 bases from V and 0 bases from J, leaving 8 bases between. When sampled, the donors appeared nominally healthy, though they likely had unrecorded immune exposures. The chain links TRBV19 to TRBJ2-3; D is perhaps TRBD2 (6 bases). The sequence derives from a man younger than 40 in good health and CMV-seronegative. The sequenced sample consisted of PBMCs. The CDR3 is CASSTGTSTDTQYF. The DNA for the CDR3 is TGTGCCAGTAGTACAGGGACTAGCACAGATACGCAGTATTTT.